This T cell receptor (beta chain) emerged from a study of CD8 T cells in ankylosing spondylitis (dated by TCRdb to about 2017). At the level of the whole study: The study set out to find disease-linked TCR variants by profiling T cell receptor beta repertoires in ankylosing spondylitis patients and healthy donors. The full study cohort comprised roughly 24 ankylosing spondylitis patients and some 100 healthy donors. Peripheral blood was sampled, and synovial fluid was additionally collected from ankylosing spondylitis patients. Overall study outcomes, separate from this receptor: A TCR beta motif made up of fewer than 10 highly homologous amino acid variants appeared to be characteristic of blood from ankylosing spondylitis patients. Some motif variants were previously reported in synovial fluid and blood of reactive arthritis patients, suggesting common disease-initiation mechanisms. Significant enrichment of the disease-linked clones was reported in matched synovial fluid samples from ankylosing spondylitis patients. The disease-linked clones had a CD8+ phenotype and were found at relatively low frequencies in peripheral blood.

The germline V gene sets CDR1 to SGHRS and CDR2 to YFSETQ. Reading from cysteine to phenylalanine, the CDR3 counts 14 amino acids. Only the CDR3 part of the read is kept: 42 bases, read in frame from the first base. V was cut back by 2 bases and J by 2 bases, leaving a gap of 10 bases between them. As for this clonotype: Its specific antigen is unknown. The record has no base qualities; no much larger clone is one base away.

The sample was run on an Illumina HiSeq 2500. Quantitative 5'-RACE with molecular barcodes was the method used to prepare the TCR beta libraries. The authors' analysis ran thus. Disease-linked TCR variants were identified with a new computational method built on a probabilistic model of VDJ rearrangement. TCRdb ran its own pipeline on the public reads, namely fastp trimming at Q25 and MiXCR clone calling, and kept in-frame beta chains. A single entry per CDR3 protein holds the most common genes and DNA from its merged rows. The V and J calls follow TCRdb's processing rather than the paper's. This sample comprises approximately 540,000 distinct CDR3 sequences, 12% of them detected only once. The biggest ten clones account for 6.8% of the sample.

The sequence came from a male donor with ankylosing spondylitis. Sequenced: blood, either unsorted or a sorted T cell fraction (not recorded which). This receptor chain uses TRBV5-1 and TRBJ1-1; the D gene is not confidently resolved. In nucleotides, the sequence is TGCGCCAGCAGCTTTGAACCCGAAAACACTGAAGCTTTCTTT. It is translated as CASSFEPENTEAFF.